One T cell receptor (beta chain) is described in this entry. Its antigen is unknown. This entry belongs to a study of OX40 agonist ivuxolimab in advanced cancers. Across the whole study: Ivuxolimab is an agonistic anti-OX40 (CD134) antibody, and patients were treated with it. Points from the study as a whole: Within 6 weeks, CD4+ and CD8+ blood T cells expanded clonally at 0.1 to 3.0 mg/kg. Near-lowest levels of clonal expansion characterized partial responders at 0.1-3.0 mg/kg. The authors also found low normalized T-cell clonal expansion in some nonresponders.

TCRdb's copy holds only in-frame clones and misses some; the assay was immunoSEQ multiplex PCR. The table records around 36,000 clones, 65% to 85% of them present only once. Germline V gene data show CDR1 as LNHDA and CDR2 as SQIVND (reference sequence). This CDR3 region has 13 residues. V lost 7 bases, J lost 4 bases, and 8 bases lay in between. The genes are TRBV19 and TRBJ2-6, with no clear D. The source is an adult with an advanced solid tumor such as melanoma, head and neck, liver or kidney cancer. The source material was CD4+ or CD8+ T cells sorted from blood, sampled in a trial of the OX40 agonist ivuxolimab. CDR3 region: CASTIGGANVLTF. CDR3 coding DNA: TGTGCCAGTACCATAGGGGGGGCCAACGTCCTGACTTTC.